This TCR beta chain appears in the sequencing data of a study of patients and donors after allogeneic stem cell transplantation. This clonotype showed up just a few times. TCRdb itself ran the RT-PCR reads through MiXCR, one entry per CDR3 protein. The data show some 960,000 distinct CDR3 sequences, with more than 15% seen just once and 5.5% to 6.5% held by the top ten. The sequence was collected from a human donor who was either an allogeneic HSCT recipient or a stem cell or donor lymphocyte infusion donor (not recorded which). It is not recorded whose cells these are; they may come from a transplant donor. The sequenced sample consisted of blood, either unsorted or a sorted T cell fraction (not recorded which).

This CDR3 is CASSFLRGDYGYTF. For the CDR3, the DNA is TGTGCCAGCAGCTTCCTGCGGGGGGACTATGGCTACACCTTC. V gene TRBV7-8 combines with J gene TRBJ1-2; D possibly corresponds to TRBD1 (5 bases). Trimming stripped 3 bases from V and 3 bases from J, with 11 bases between. CDR1 is SGHVS and CDR2 is FQNEAQ in the germline V gene. The CDR3 extends over 14 amino acids.